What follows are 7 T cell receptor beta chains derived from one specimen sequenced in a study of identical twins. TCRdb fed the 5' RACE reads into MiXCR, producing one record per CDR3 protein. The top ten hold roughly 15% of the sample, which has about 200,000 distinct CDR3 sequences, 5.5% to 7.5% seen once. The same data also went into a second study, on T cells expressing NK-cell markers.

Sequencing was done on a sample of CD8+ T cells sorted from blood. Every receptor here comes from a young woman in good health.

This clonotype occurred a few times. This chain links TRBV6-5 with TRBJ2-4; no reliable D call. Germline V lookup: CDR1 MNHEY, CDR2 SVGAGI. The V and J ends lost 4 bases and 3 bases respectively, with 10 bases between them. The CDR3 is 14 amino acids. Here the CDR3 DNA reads TGTGCCAGCAGTTCCCAGACATTCAAAAACATTCAGTACTTC. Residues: CASSSQTFKNIQYF.

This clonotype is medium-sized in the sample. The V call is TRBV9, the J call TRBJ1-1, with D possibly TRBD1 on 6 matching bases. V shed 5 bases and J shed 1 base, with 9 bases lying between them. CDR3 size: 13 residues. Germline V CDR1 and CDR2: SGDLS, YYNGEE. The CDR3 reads CASSVRGNTEAFF. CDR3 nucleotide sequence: TGTGCCAGCAGTGTCAGGGGGAACACTGAAGCTTTCTTT.

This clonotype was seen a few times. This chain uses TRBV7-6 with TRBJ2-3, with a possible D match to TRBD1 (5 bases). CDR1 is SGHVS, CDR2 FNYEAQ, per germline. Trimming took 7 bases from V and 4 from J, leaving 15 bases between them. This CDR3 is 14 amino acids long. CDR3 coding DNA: TGTGCCAGCACCTCGATTAGGGGTTCAGATACGCAGTATTTT. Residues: CASTSIRGSDTQYF.

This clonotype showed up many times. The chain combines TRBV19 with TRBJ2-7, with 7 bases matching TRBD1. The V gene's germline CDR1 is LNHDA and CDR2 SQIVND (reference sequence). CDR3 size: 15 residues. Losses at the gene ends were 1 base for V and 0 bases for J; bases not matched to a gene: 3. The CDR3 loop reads CASSIVGGASYEQYF. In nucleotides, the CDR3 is TGTGCCAGTAGTATAGTAGGGGGCGCCTCCTACGAGCAGTACTTC.

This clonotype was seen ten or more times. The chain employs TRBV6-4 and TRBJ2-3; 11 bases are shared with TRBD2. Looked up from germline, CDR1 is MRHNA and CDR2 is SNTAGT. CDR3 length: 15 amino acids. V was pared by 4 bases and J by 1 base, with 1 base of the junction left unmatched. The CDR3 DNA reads TGTGCCAGCAGTGCACTAGCGGGGGGCACAGATACGCAGTATTTT. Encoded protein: CASSALAGGTDTQYF.

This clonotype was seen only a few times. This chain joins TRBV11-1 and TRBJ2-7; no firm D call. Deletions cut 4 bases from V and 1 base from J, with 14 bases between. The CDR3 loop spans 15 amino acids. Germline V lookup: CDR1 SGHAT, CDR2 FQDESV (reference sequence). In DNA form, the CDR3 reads TGTGCCAGCAGCTCCCCCCTGGTTCGGTCCTACGAGCAGTACTTC. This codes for CASSSPLVRSYEQYF.

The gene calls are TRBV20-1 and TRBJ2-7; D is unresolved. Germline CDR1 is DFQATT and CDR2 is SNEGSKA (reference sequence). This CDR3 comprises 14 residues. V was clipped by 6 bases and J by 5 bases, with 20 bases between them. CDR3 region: CSALLRLGQNEQYF. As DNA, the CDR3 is TGCAGTGCCCTTCTCCGACTGGGCCAAAACGAGCAGTACTTC.